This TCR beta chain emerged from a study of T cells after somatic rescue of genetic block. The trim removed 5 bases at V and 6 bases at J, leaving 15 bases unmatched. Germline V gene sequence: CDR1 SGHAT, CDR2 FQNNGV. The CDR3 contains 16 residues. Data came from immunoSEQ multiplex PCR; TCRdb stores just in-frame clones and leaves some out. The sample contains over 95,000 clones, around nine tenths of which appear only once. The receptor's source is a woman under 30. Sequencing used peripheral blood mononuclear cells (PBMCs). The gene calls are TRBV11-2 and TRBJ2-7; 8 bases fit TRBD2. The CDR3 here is CASSPLRRLAMGEQYF. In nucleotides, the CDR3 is TGTGCCAGCAGCCCCCTTCGGCGACTAGCGATGGGCGAGCAGTACTTC.